Below, 4 T cell receptor beta chains from the same sample are listed, as sequenced in a study of T cell responses to AZD1222 COVID-19 vaccine (dated by TCRdb to 2020 to 2022). The library was prepared using the immunoSEQ multiplex PCR assay. Entries here come from immuneACCESS through TCRdb and include only in-frame sequences with V and J called. Some clones fail to appear in such tables; in the studies checked, an unresolved V gene covers under half of the shortfall, and the cause of the remainder is unknown. Here the sample has 110,000 or so clones; approximately 85% occur a single time. Together, the top ten hold approximately 8.8% of the sample. In the paper's terms, the time point label means: baseline before first vaccination. Specimen: peripheral blood, collected on day 0 of AZD1222 vaccination. Receptors were obtained from an adult in good health.

V usage is TRBV11-3 and J usage is TRBJ2-7, with 8 bases that match TRBD2. The CDR3 loop spans 15 amino acids. V lost 1 base, J lost 3 bases, and 5 bases stayed unmatched. Germline V CDR1 and CDR2: SGHNT, YENEEA. The CDR3 DNA is TGTGCCAGCAGCTTAGTCGGGGGGGCAAACTACGAGCAGTACTTC. As protein: CASSLVGGANYEQYF.

This chain uses TRBV28 with TRBJ1-2, with TRBD1 identical over 8 bases. The CDR3 sequence is 14 residues long. Looked up from germline, CDR1 is MDHEN and CDR2 is SYDVKM. With V trimmed by 6 bases and J by 4 bases, 7 bases remained unmatched. CDR3: CASRSEGQGYGYTF. In DNA, the CDR3 is TGTGCCAGCAGGTCCGAAGGACAGGGCTATGGCTACACCTTC.

The J gene is TRBJ2-2, the V gene TRBV5-1; D possibly corresponds to TRBD2 (6 bases). Germline CDR1 is SGHRS and CDR2 is YFSETQ. The length of the CDR3 is 17 residues. Trimming took off 1 base at V and 2 bases at J, with 15 bases between the two ends. In DNA form, the CDR3 reads TGCGCCAGCAGCTTGCATCCCGGGACTTCTAACACCGGGGAGCTGTTTTTT. This translates into CASSLHPGTSNTGELFF.

CDR3: CASTGDTGKEQYF. The CDR3 bases are TGTGCCAGCACGGGTGACACGGGTAAGGAGCAGTACTTC. The gene calls are TRBV2 and TRBJ2-7; no clear D. Germline V gene data show CDR1 as SNHLY and CDR2 as FYNNEI. The germline V and J ends were trimmed by 7 bases and 7 bases, with 17 bases remaining between them. This CDR3 has 13 amino acids.